This T cell receptor (beta chain) was retrieved from a study of blood T cell repertoires in COVID-19 (dated by TCRdb to the early 2020s). A note on the overall study: Samples from collaborators originated in the United States, Italy and Spain and spanned both the acute and convalescent phases of COVID-19. The dataset comprised deeply sampled blood TCRbeta repertoires from subjects exposed to, actively infected with, or recovered from COVID-19. The material from the prospective study consisted of cDNA or gDNA derived from T cells, B-cell-depleted T cells, or PBMCs. Sample metadata almost always included a de-identified subject ID, COVID-19 status, age in years and sex. The repertoires were made available in a free public database intended to serve as a resource for research on the immune response to SARS-CoV-2. Where available, HLA class I and class II types were taken from metadata supplied by the sample provider and were not determined by assay-based typing. The samples were drawn from two sources: the first 160 participants of the ongoing ImmuneRACE study, and some 1,300 subjects contributed by 6 global collaborators.

On this clone itself: Its target antigen remains unknown. No much larger clone exists at a distance of one base, and base qualities are not known.

The junction carries 10 bases between V and J, which are trimmed by 3 bases and 2 bases respectively. CDR1 and CDR2 are read off the germline V gene (reference sequence) as LGHDT and YNNKEL. The CDR3 contains 14 residues, cysteine and phenylalanine counted. Only CDR3 DNA remains: 42 bases, in frame from the first base. The immunoSEQ Assay, a bias-controlled multiplex PCR, was used to amplify TCRbeta CDR3 regions from genomic DNA. As for the original processing: Nucleated cell counts per sample were estimated from amplification of reference gene primers within the assay. To quantify the absolute abundance of each unique TCRbeta CDR3 rearrangement, sequence reads were collapsed and filtered. For each sample, productive Simpson clonality was calculated by taking the square root of Simpson's diversity index across productive rearrangements. Sourced from immuneACCESS, this table was stored by TCRdb with only in-frame sequences that have V and J called. A share of the clones is absent; for the studies checked, an unresolved V gene accounts for under half, and the remainder has no known explanation. The V and J calls and the clone size are those of that table, but D and trimming were determined from the DNA. The sample table lists some 100,000 clones, approximately 93% of them with a count of one. Over 0.95% of the sample is in the top ten clones.

What the research found in general, with its limitations: The amount of clinical and demographic metadata varied by source and participant and was provided uncurated.

Whole blood was collected in K2EDTA tubes by collaborating institutions according to the institutions' own protocols. For TCRbeta analysis, collaborators shipped samples in one of three forms: frozen whole blood, isolated PBMCs, or DNA extracted from either of those sample types. The chain employs TRBV3-1 (or the pseudogene TRBV3-2) and TRBJ1-2, with TRBD1 perhaps the D gene, on 5 matching bases. The TCR originated in a man between 60 and 75 years old with acute or convalescent COVID-19. Sequenced material: peripheral blood. The CDR3 reads CASSQSSGNYGYTF. Read as DNA, the sequence is TGTGCCAGCAGCCAGTCGTCAGGGAACTATGGCTACACCTTC.